The 4 T cell receptor beta chains below all came from one sample that was sequenced in a study of beta chain features in type 1 diabetes. Whole-study findings and limits: There was a moderate but significant shortening of TCRB CDR3s in all four CD4+ subsets of Type 1 diabetes patients.

Since all of the isolated RNA was reverse transcribed, expressed TCRB transcripts were what got sequenced. Only in-frame clones appear in the TCRdb table, and some are missing; sequencing was by immunoSEQ multiplex PCR. The table has roughly 300,000 clones, roughly 8.8% seen once; the top ten hold roughly 1%. Which antigens these TCRs recognize remains unknown. Sequencing was carried out using central memory CD4+ T cells from blood. Source of these receptors: a man in his thirties or forties with type 1 diabetes.

This chain joins TRBV23-1 and TRBJ1-2; D is uncertain. TRBV23-1 is treated as an ORF (open reading frame) with a function not yet certain. This CDR3 has 15 residues. Trimming shortened V by 7 bases and J by 7 bases, and 22 bases separated the two germline ends. CDR3 protein: CASTDRGRRSVGYTF. The CDR3 bases are TGCGCCAGCACCGACCGAGGCAGGAGGTCGGTTGGCTACACCTTC.

The genes are TRBV6-5 and TRBJ1-2, with D perhaps matching TRBD1 (5 bases). V lost 0 bases and J lost 0, with 11 bases in between. CDR3 length: 16 residues. Germline-derived CDR1 and CDR2 are MNHEY and SVGAGI. In DNA form, the CDR3 reads TGTGCCAGCAGTTACTCGTCGAGACAGACTAACTATGGCTACACCTTC. This codes for CASSYSSRQTNYGYTF.

This clone occurred a few times. V and J are TRBV10-1 and TRBJ1-2; D is unresolved. The CDR3 loop spans 13 amino acids. Looked up from germline, CDR1 is WNHNN and CDR2 is SYGVQD (reference sequence). V gave up 2 bases and J gave up 0 bases, with 4 bases separating them. The CDR3 nucleotides are TGCGCCAGCAGTGAGGGGGCTAACTATGGCTACACCTTC. Its translation is CASSEGANYGYTF.

This clone was detected a few times. The chain carries TRBV5-4 and TRBJ2-3, with D possibly TRBD1 on 6 matching bases. Per the germline V gene, CDR1 is SGHNT and CDR2 is YYREEE (reference sequence). The CDR3 consists of 15 residues. V was shortened by 0 bases and J by 3 bases, with 11 bases between the two germline ends. This CDR3 reads CASSLALQGTDTQYF. As DNA, the CDR3 is TGTGCCAGCAGCTTGGCCTTACAGGGTACAGATACGCAGTATTTT.